The source of this TCR beta chain is a study of CXCR3-negative and CXCR3-positive naive CD8 T cells. The overall study: Roughly 1.5 +/- 0.3 million TRB reads came from each library, giving about 150 million in total. Notes on the study in general: TRB CDR3 hydrophobicity was greater in CXCR3-positive naive cells than in CXCR3-negative naive cells. Both naive subsets showed comparably high diversity, and memory CD8+ cells showed much lower diversity.

5' RACE that incorporated UMI labels was used to prepare the TRB cDNA libraries. Reprocessing the 5' RACE reads, TCRdb reports a single entry for every CDR3 protein and omits DNA. The sample's table shows roughly 60,000 distinct CDR3 sequences. Germline loops: CDR1 SQVTM, CDR2 ANQGSEA. This CDR3 comprises 13 residues. To note about this clonotype: The antigen remains unidentified.

The source material was naive CXCR3+ CD8+ T cells from blood. As for subset: CD45RO-CCR7+CD27+CD95- naive CD8+ T cells expressing CXCR3 (TNR3+). V usage is TRBV29-1 and J usage is TRBJ2-3; lacking DNA, the TRBD2 call made by TCRdb goes unchecked. This clonotype was obtained from a human donor in good health. Some clones in this sample may be carry-over from other donors' samples. The CDR3 region is CSVERRETDTQYF.